The sample holds a few counts of the clone carrying this TCR beta chain. V lost 2 bases and J lost 2; bases outside the gene matches: 5. This CDR3 comprises 16 residues. The germline V gene has CDR1 SGHDT and CDR2 YYEEEE. Amplified regions were TCR beta CDR3 sequences from RNA transcripts. During a first-round RT-PCR of the TCR CDR3, the HTBI primer set was used. From the multiplex PCR reads, TCRdb called clonotypes with MiXCR, one entry per CDR3 protein. The table shows over 200,000 distinct CDR3 sequences, with 17% occurring only once. This record comes from a study of T cells in Graves' hyperthyroidism and ophthalmopathy.

The source is a man between 50 and 59 years old with Graves' hyperthyroidism. Sequences were obtained from blood. The chain links TRBV5-6 to TRBJ2-2; 8 nucleotides align to TRBD1. CDR3 in amino acids: CASSFRTGPNTGELFF. The CDR3 nucleotides are TGTGCCAGCAGCTTTAGGACAGGGCCAAACACCGGGGAGCTGTTTTTT.